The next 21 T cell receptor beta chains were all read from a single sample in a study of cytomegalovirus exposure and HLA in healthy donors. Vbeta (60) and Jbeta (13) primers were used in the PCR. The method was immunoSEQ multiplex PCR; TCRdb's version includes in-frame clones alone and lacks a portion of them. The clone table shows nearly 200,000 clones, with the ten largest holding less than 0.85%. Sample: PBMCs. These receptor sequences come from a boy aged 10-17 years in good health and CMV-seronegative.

CDR3 DNA sequence: TGTGCCAGCAGCGCTCACAGGGGGTCCGCTAACTATGGCTACACCTTC. Translation gives CASSAHRGSANYGYTF. V is TRBV9 and J is TRBJ1-2; TRBD1 matches 8 bases. Germline V gives CDR1 SGDLS, CDR2 YYNGEE. The CDR3 sequence is 16 residues long. J lost 0 bases, V lost 3 bases, and 7 bases had no gene match.

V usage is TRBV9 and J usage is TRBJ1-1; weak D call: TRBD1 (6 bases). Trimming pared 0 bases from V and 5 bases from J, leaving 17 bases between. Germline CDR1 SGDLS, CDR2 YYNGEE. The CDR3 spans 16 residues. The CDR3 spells CASSVDPNTGRTEAFF. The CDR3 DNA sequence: TGTGCCAGCAGCGTAGACCCCAATACAGGGCGTACTGAAGCTTTCTTT.

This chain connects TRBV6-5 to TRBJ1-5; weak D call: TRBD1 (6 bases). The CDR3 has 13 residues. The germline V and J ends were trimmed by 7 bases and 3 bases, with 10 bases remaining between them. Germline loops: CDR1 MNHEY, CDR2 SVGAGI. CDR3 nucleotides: TGTGCCAGCAAGACAGGCTTCAATCAGCCCCAGCATTTT. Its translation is CASKTGFNQPQHF.

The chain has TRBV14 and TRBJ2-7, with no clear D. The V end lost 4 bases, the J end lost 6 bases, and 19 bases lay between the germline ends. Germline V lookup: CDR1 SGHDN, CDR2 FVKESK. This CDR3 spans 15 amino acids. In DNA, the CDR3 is TGTGCCAGCAGCCCCATTTACCCCAGAGACTTCGAGCAGTACTTC. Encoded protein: CASSPIYPRDFEQYF.

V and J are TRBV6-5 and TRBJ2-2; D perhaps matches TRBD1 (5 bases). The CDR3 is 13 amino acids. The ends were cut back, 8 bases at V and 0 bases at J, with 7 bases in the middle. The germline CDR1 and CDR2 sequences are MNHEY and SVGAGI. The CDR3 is CASRQPNTGELFF. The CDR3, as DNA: TGTGCCAGCCGACAGCCGAACACCGGGGAGCTGTTTTTT.

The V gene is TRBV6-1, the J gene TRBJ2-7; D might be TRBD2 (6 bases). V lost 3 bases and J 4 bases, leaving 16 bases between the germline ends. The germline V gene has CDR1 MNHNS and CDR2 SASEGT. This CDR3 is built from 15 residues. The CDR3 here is CASSDLTRRLYEQYF. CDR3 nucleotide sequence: TGTGCCAGCAGTGATTTGACTAGGAGGTTATACGAGCAGTACTTC.

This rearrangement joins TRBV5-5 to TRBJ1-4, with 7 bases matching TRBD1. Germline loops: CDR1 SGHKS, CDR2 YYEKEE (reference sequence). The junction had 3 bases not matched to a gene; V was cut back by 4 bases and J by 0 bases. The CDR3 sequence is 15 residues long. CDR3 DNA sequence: TGTGCCAGCAGCCGGGACAGCCCAACTAATGAAAAACTGTTTTTT. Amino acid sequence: CASSRDSPTNEKLFF. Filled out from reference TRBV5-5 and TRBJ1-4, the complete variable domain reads DAGVTQSPTHLIKTRGQQVTLRCSPISGHKSVSWYQQVLGQGPQFIFQYYEKEERGRGNFPDRFSARQFPNYSSELNVNALLLGDSALYLCASSRDSPTNEKLFFGSGTQLSVL.

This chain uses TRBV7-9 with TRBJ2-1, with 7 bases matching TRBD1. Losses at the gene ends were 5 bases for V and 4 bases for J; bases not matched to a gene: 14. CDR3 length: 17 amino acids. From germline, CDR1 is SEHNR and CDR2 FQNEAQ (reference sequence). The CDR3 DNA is TGTGCCAGCAGCGTTTTCGGCGCAGGGGGTAGATACAATGAGCAGTTCTTC. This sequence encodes CASSVFGAGGRYNEQFF.

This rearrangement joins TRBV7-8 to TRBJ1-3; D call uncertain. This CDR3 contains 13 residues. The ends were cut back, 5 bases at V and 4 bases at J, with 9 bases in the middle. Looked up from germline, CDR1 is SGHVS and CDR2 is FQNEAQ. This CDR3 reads CASSATTGNTIYF. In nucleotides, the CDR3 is TGTGCCAGCAGCGCAACGACAGGAAACACCATATATTTT.

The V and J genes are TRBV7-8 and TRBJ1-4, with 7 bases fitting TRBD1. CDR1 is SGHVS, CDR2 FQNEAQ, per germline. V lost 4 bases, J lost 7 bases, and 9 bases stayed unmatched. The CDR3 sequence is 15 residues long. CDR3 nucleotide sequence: TGTGCCAGCAGCTCAACCGGGACAGCGGCTGAAAAACTGTTTTTT. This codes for CASSSTGTAAEKLFF.

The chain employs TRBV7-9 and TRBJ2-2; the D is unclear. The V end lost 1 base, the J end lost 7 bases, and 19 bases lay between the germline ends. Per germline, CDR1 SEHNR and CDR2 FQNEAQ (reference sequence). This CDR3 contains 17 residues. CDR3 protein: CASSLESAAQPDGELFF. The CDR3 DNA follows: TGTGCCAGCAGCTTAGAATCCGCAGCACAGCCCGACGGGGAGCTGTTTTTT.

Here the CDR3 DNA reads TGTGCCAGCAGCTTAGGTCTCAGGGCTCAGCCCCAGCATTTT. Protein sequence: CASSLGLRAQPQHF. This rearrangement joins TRBV7-2 to TRBJ1-5, with D possibly matching TRBD1 (5 bases). The ends were cut back, 1 base at V and 6 bases at J, with 10 bases in the middle. Germline CDR1 and CDR2: SGHTA and FQGNSA. The CDR3 length is 14 residues.

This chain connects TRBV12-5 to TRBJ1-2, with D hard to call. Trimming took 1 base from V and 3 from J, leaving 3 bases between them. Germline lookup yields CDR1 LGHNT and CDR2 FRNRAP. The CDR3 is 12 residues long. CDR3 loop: CASGLGDYGYTF. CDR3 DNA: TGTGCTAGTGGTTTGGGAGACTATGGCTACACCTTC.

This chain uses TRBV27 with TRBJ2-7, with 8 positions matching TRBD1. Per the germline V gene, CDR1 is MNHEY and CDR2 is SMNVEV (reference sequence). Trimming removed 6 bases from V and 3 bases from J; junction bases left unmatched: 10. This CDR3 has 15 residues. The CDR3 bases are TGTGCCAGCAGCCCTCGACAGGGGTCTAACTACGAGCAGTACTTC. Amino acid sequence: CASSPRQGSNYEQYF.

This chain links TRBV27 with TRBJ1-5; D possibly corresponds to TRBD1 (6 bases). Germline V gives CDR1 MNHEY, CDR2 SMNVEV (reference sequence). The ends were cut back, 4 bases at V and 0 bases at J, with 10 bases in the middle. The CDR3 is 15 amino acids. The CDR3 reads CASSYTGYSNQPQHF. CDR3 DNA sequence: TGTGCCAGCAGTTACACAGGGTATAGCAATCAGCCCCAGCATTTT.

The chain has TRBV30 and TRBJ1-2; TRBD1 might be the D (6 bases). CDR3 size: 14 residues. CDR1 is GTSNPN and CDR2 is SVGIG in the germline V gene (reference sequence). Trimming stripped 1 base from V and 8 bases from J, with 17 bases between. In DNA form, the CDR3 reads TGTGCCTGGAGTGATATAAGGGGGGGGCCCGGCTACACCTTC. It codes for CAWSDIRGGPGYTF.

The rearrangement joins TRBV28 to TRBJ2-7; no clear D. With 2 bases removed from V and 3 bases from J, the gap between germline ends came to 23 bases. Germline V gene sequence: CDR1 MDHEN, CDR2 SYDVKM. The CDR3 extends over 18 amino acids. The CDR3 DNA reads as TGTGCCAGCAGTTTAAAGAACGCGATCGGGTTGATAAACTACGAGCAGTACTTC. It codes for CASSLKNAIGLINYEQYF.

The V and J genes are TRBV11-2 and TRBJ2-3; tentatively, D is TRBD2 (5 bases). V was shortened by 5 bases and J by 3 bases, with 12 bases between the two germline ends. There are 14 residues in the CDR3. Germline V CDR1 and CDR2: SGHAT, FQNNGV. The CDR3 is CASSRNTGTDTQYF. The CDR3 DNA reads TGTGCCAGCAGCAGAAACACGGGAACAGATACGCAGTATTTT.

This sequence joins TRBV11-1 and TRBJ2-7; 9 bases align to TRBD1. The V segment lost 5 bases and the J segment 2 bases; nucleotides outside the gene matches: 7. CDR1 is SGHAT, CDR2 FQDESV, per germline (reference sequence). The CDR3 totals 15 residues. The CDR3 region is CASSTPDRGTYEQYF. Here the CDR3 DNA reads TGTGCCAGCAGCACCCCGGACAGGGGTACCTACGAGCAGTACTTC.

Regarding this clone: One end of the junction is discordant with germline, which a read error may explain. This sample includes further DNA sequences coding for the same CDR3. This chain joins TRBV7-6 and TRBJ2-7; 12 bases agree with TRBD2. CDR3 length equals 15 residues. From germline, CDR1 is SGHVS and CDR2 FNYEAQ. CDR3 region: CASSPTSGGTYEQYF. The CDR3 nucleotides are TGTGCCAGCAGCCCAACTAGCGGGGGGACTTACGAACAGTACTTC. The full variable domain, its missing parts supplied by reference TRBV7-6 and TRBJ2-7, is GAGVSQSPRYKVTKRGQDVALRCDPISGHVSLYWYRQALGQGPEFLTYFNYEAQQDKSGLPNDRFSAERPEGSISTLTIQRTEQRDSAMYRCASSPTSGGTYEQYFGPGTRLTVT.

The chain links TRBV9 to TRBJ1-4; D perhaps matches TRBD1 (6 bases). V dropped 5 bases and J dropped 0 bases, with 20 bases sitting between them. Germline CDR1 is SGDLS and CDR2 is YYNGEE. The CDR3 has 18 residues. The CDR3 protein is CASRGGGPTETTNEKLFF. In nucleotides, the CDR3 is TGTGCCAGCAGAGGGGGGGGGCCTACAGAAACAACTAATGAAAAACTGTTTTTT.